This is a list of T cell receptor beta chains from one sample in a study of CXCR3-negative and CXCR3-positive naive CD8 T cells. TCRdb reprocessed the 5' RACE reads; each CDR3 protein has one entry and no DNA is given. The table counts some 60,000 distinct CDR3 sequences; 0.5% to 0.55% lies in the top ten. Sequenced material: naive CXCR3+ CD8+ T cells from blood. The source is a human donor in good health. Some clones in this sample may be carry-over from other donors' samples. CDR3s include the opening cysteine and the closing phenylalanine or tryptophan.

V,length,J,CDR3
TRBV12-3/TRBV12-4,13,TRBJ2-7,CASRPTGSYEQYF
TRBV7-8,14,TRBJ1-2,CASSPMDRDYGYTF
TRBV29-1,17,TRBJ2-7,CSAELDYEGRTGYEQYF
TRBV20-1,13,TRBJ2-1,CSAHISGVNEQFF
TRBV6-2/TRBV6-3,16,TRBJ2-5,CASSLGLAGGSETQYF
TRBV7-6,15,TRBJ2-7,CASSPSPGHSDEQYF
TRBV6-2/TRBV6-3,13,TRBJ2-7,CASTINRGHEQYF
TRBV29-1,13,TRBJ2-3,CSVEALAGDTQYF
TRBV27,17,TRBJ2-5,CASSPLLGRGDQETQYF
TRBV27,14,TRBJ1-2,CASSLNAPNYGYTF
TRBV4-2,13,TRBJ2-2,CAIRDRNTGELFF
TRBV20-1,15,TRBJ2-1,CSASTSGASYNEQFF
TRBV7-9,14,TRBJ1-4,CASSSRDSGEKLFF
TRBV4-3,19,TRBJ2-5,CASSQDWSTSGGAGETQYF
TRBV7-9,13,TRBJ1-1,CASSLGGALGAFF
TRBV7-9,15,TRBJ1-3,CASSPDRISGNTIYF
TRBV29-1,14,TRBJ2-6,CSVGGQAGANVLTF
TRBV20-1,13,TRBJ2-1,CSASKSSYNEQFF
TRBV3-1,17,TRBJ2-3,CASSQDSDENPTDTQYF
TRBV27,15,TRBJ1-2,CATKQGASPDYGYTF
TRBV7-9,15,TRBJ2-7,CASSLARDTSYEQYF
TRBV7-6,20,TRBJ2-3,CASSLPSGLEAGTSTDTQYF
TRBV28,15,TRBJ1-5,CASRRRRSSNQPQHF
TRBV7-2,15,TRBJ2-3,CASSLGGPMADTQYF
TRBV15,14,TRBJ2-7,CATSTGTPFYEQYF